The 6 T cell receptor beta chains listed next were all sequenced from one sample in a study of cytomegalovirus exposure and HLA in healthy donors. PCR involved 60 Vbeta and 13 Jbeta primers. Here immunoSEQ multiplex PCR was the method, and the copy in TCRdb shows in-frame clones only, minus some. In the table there are about 120,000 clones, roughly 80% of which are singletons. Specimen: PBMCs. The receptors were sampled from a man aged 18 to 30 in good health and CMV-seropositive.

This chain links TRBV19 with TRBJ1-1, with D unclear. The CDR3 loop spans 11 amino acids. CDR1 and CDR2 (germline): LNHDA, SQIVND (reference sequence). The V end lost 5 bases, the J end lost 3 bases, and 4 bases lay between the germline ends. The CDR3 bases are TGTGCCAGTAGTGCGGACACTGAAGCTTTCTTT. It codes for CASSADTEAFF. Complete variable domain (other parts from reference TRBV19 and TRBJ1-1): DGGITQSPKYLFRKEGQNVTLSCEQNLNHDAMYWYRQDPGQGLRLIYYSQIVNDFQKGDIAEGYSVSREKKESFPLTVTSAQKNPTAFYLCASSADTEAFFGQGTRLTVV.

This chain joins TRBV28 and TRBJ1-3; TRBD1 agrees at 7 bases. V lost 4 bases, J lost 2 bases, and 5 bases stayed unmatched. The CDR3 has 15 residues. Germline CDR1 reads MDHEN; CDR2 reads SYDVKM. The CDR3 sequence is CASSSDRAAGNTIYF. Here the CDR3 DNA reads TGTGCCAGCAGTTCTGACAGGGCGGCTGGAAACACCATATATTTT.

The chain is built from TRBV5-6 and TRBJ1-1; no definite D call. Trimming removed 1 base from V and 4 bases from J, with 11 bases in between. Germline V gene sequence: CDR1 SGHDT, CDR2 YYEEEE. The length of the CDR3 is 14 residues. CDR3 region: CASSLFREGTEAFF. Written as DNA, the CDR3 is TGTGCCAGCAGCTTGTTCCGGGAAGGCACTGAAGCTTTCTTT.

In nucleotides, the CDR3 is TGTGCCAGCAGCGGAATACAGGGAAGTCGTGGCTACACCTTC. Translation: CASSGIQGSRGYTF. This chain joins TRBV7-6 and TRBJ1-2, with a possible D match to TRBD1 (6 bases). V was clipped by 5 bases and J by 7 bases, with 17 bases between them. CDR1 SGHVS and CDR2 FNYEAQ come from the germline V gene. This CDR3 comprises 14 residues.

This clone has a handful of counts. Here the CDR3 reads CASSRDREVYNEQFF. CDR3 coding DNA: TGTGCCAGCAGCCGGGACAGGGAGGTATACAATGAGCAGTTCTTC. The V call is TRBV6-5, the J call TRBJ2-1, with 9 bases lining up with TRBD1. The CDR3 sequence is 15 residues long. Germline CDR1 MNHEY, CDR2 SVGAGI. J gave up 4 bases and V 6 bases, and 7 bases lay outside the gene matches.

This clone occurred once. The rearrangement links TRBV30 to TRBJ2-2; weak D call: TRBD1 (5 bases). Trimming stripped 3 bases from V and 8 bases from J, with 25 bases between. Germline V gene data show CDR1 as GTSNPN and CDR2 as SVGIG (reference sequence). The CDR3 sequence is 17 residues long. CDR3 loop: CAWRPFGAGNLQGELFF. The CDR3 DNA reads as TGTGCCTGGAGGCCCTTTGGGGCAGGTAATCTACAAGGGGAGCTGTTTTTT.